Listed below are T cell receptor beta chains from one sample, sequenced in a study of blood T cells in healthy people across ages. A single record per CDR3 protein comes from TCRdb applying MiXCR to the 5' RACE reads. The sample carries about 840,000 distinct CDR3 sequences, almost 30% recorded once. This same sample was also taken into another study, of T cells of mothers and their children.

The sample consisted of blood. The source is a woman in her thirties or forties in good health. Each CDR3 is given with its conserved first and last residue. The D gene is left open where the match is weak. For some rows the clone size is stated as once, few or many, or as a class when expanded; others skip it.

few,.,TRBV4-3,TRBJ2-7,TGCGCCAGCAGCCAGTGGGGGGCGTCCTACGAGCAGTACTTC,CASSQWGASYEQYF
many,TRBD1,TRBV18,TRBJ2-6,TGTGCCAGCTCACCATTTGACAGGGGCTCTGGGGCCAACGTCCTGACTTTC,CASSPFDRGSGANVLTF
.,.,TRBV9,TRBJ2-2,TGTGCCAGCAGCGTAGGAGGTATCGGGGAGCTGTTTTTT,CASSVGGIGELFF
.,.,TRBV28,TRBJ1-1,TGTGCCAGCAGTTTACCCGACCTTAGGACTGAAGCTTTCTTT,CASSLPDLRTEAFF
few,TRBD1,TRBV9,TRBJ1-2,TGTGCCAGCAGCGAATGGGACAGTCCTAACTATGGCTACACCTTC,CASSEWDSPNYGYTF
many,.,TRBV27,TRBJ2-1,TGTGCCAGCAGTTTCAGGGACAATGAGCAGTTCTTC,CASSFRDNEQFF
.,.,TRBV7-3,TRBJ1-6,TGTGCCAGCAGCGCCGACTCAGGGATAGACTCACCCCTCCACTTT,CASSADSGIDSPLHF
.,TRBD1,TRBV7-3,TRBJ1-1,TGTGCCAGCAGCGTAACAGGGGGCATCACTGAAGCTTTCTTT,CASSVTGGITEAFF
.,.,TRBV12-3/TRBV12-4,TRBJ1-5,TGTGCCAGCAGTTTAAGTGCGGGGGGGCGACCTCCCCAGCATTTT,CASSLSAGGRPPQHF
few,.,TRBV10-3,TRBJ2-2,TGTGCCATCAGCAGCGGGAACACCGGGGAGCTGTTTTTT,CAISSGNTGELFF
.,.,TRBV5-1,TRBJ2-3,TGCGCCAGCAGCTTGCATGGGGTTACGAGCTCAGATACGCAGTATTTT,CASSLHGVTSSDTQYF
many,.,TRBV7-2,TRBJ2-1,TGTGCCAGCAGCTTAGGCGGGGGCGCCGGTCGTGAGCAGTTCTTC,CASSLGGGAGREQFF
few,.,TRBV29-1,TRBJ2-3,TGCAGCGGTGACATAAGTGGGGATACGCAGTATTTT,CSGDISGDTQYF
few,.,TRBV15,TRBJ1-2,TGTGCCACCAGTTTAACCTCGGGGTATCCCTACACCTTC,CATSLTSGYPYTF
many,.,TRBV4-2,TRBJ2-1,TGTGCCAGCAGCCAAGAGGGAGGCGTAACATACAATGAGCAGTTCTTC,CASSQEGGVTYNEQFF
.,.,TRBV25-1,TRBJ2-3,TGTGCCAGCAGTGGTTCCCTCCGTGGGGCAGATACGCAGTATTTT,CASSGSLRGADTQYF
many,.,TRBV6-6,TRBJ1-4,TGTGCCAGCAGTTACGGGATAGAAGAAAAACTGTTTTTT,CASSYGIEEKLFF
few,.,TRBV5-1,TRBJ2-5,TGCGCCAGCAGCCTGGGTCCGGGTCGCGAAGAGACCCAGTACTTC,CASSLGPGREETQYF
.,.,TRBV5-1,TRBJ1-2,TGCGCCAGCAGCGACCTTTATGGCTACACCTTC,CASSDLYGYTF
few,TRBD1,TRBV6-6,TRBJ2-7,TGTGCCAGCGAAGACAGGGCCGCCTACGAGCAGTACTTC,CASEDRAAYEQYF
.,.,TRBV7-2,TRBJ1-1,TGTGCCAGCAGCTGGTTGGGGGGGAACACTGAAGCTTTCTTT,CASSWLGGNTEAFF
.,.,TRBV20-1,TRBJ2-7,TGCAGTGCTAGAGGCGGACGGGACTACGAGCAGTACTTC,CSARGGRDYEQYF
few,TRBD1,TRBV24-1,TRBJ2-7,TGTGCCACCAGTGACACCGGGACAGGGAACTACGAGCAGTACTTC,CATSDTGTGNYEQYF
.,.,TRBV7-2,TRBJ1-6,TGTGCCAGCAGCTTAGGGGCCGGACAGTCCACCCTCCACTTT,CASSLGAGQSTLHF
.,.,TRBV7-7,TRBJ2-5,TGTGCTAGCAGCCAGGGACGGAAACAAGAGACCCAGTACTTC,CASSQGRKQETQYF
few,.,TRBV2,TRBJ1-2,TGTGCCAGCAGTGAAGCGCTTACCAGGACAAACTATGGCTACACCTTC,CASSEALTRTNYGYTF
many,TRBD1,TRBV20-1,TRBJ1-2,TGCAGTGCTCGACCGGGACAGGGATACTATGGCTACACCTTC,CSARPGQGYYGYTF
few,.,TRBV28,TRBJ1-2,TGTGCCAGCCTGGCCCCAGGGGCTTATGGCTACACCTTC,CASLAPGAYGYTF
many,.,TRBV28,TRBJ2-7,TGTGCCAGCGAGGACTTTGGGGGTTACGAGCAGTACTTC,CASEDFGGYEQYF
few,.,TRBV20-1,TRBJ1-5,TGCAGTGCTAGAGACGGGGGCCCCGTCAATCAGCCCCAGCATTTT,CSARDGGPVNQPQHF
.,TRBD2,TRBV5-1,TRBJ2-3,TGCGCCAGCAGCCCCGGACTAGCGGGGGCCAGCACAGATACGCAGTATTTT,CASSPGLAGASTDTQYF
many,TRBD1,TRBV2,TRBJ2-7,TGTGCCAGCATGACGACAGGGGGATACGAGCAGTACTTC,CASMTTGGYEQYF
.,.,TRBV15,TRBJ1-5,TGTGCCACCAGCAGAGTGCGGGGGGGGGATCAGCCCCAGCATTTT,CATSRVRGGDQPQHF
once,TRBD1,TRBV12-3/TRBV12-4,TRBJ1-6,TGTGCCAGCAGCTCCGGGACAGGGGCACATCTCCACTTT,CASSSGTGAHLHF
many,.,TRBV7-3,TRBJ1-1,TGTGCCAGCAGCTTAACCGGGTTTGCCGGCAGGGGCCCGAGAACTGAAGCTTTCTTT,CASSLTGFAGRGPRTEAFF
many,.,TRBV28,TRBJ2-5,TGTGCCAGCAGCCCGACCCAAGAGACCCAGTACTTC,CASSPTQETQYF
few,TRBD1,TRBV7-3,TRBJ2-2,TGTGCCAGCAGCCCCACCCTGAGACAGGGGGAGGGCGGGGAGCTGTTTTTT,CASSPTLRQGEGGELFF
.,TRBD1,TRBV10-3,TRBJ2-5,TGTGCCATCCGATCGGGGACAGGGGGATCCTACGAAGGGCAGTACTTC,CAIRSGTGGSYEGQYF
.,.,TRBV28,TRBJ1-4,TGTGCCAGCAGTTTAAGCGTGGGAAAACTGTTTTTT,CASSLSVGKLFF
.,.,TRBV7-2,TRBJ2-1,TGTGCCAGCAGCTCGCAATTCAATGAGCAGTTCTTC,CASSSQFNEQFF
many,.,TRBV20-1,TRBJ2-5,TGCAGTGCTGACAGAACGGAAGAGACCCAGTACTTC,CSADRTEETQYF
many,.,TRBV28,TRBJ1-2,TGTGCCAGCAGTTTCGGGGGCGCGGTCTATGGCTACACCTTC,CASSFGGAVYGYTF
.,.,TRBV5-1,TRBJ2-2,TGCGCCAGCAGCTTGGAGGGGGAGCTGTTTTTT,CASSLEGELFF
many,TRBD2,TRBV7-6,TRBJ2-7,TGTGCCAGCAGTCCGGGACTAGCGGGGGGCCACGAGCAGTACTTC,CASSPGLAGGHEQYF
many,TRBD2,TRBV20-1,TRBJ2-1,TGCAGTGCTGGAAGACGCAGCGGGGGGGCCTACAATGAGCAGTTCTTC,CSAGRRSGGAYNEQFF
.,.,TRBV3-1,TRBJ1-6,TGTGCCAGCAGCCAAGGATCCGGGACGGGGAATTCACCCCTCCACTTT,CASSQGSGTGNSPLHF
few,TRBD2,TRBV7-3,TRBJ2-1,TGTGCCAGCAGCTCGACTCCGGGACTAGCGGGGGGGCGGCAGTTCTTC,CASSSTPGLAGGRQFF
many,TRBD2,TRBV5-1,TRBJ2-1,TGCGCCAGCAGCAACAGCGGGGGCCTTACCTACAATGAGCAGTTCTTC,CASSNSGGLTYNEQFF
.,TRBD2,TRBV28,TRBJ2-7,TGTGCCAGCAGCTATACCTGGGGAGGGGCTGGCTCCTACGAGCAGTACTTC,CASSYTWGGAGSYEQYF
many,TRBD1,TRBV27,TRBJ2-5,TGTGCCAGCAGTCACAGGGGGCCGCGAGAGACCCAGTACTTC,CASSHRGPRETQYF
many,.,TRBV20-1,TRBJ1-2,TGCAGTGCTAGAGACACCACCAAGGGACAAATCATCACCTTC,CSARDTTKGQIITF
few,TRBD1,TRBV11-2,TRBJ2-7,TGTGCCAGCAGCTACAACCGACAGGGATACTACGAGCAGTACTTC,CASSYNRQGYYEQYF
.,TRBD1,TRBV4-2,TRBJ1-1,TGTGCCAGCAGAAGAACAGGGGTAACTGAAGCTTTCTTT,CASRRTGVTEAFF
few,TRBD1,TRBV5-6,TRBJ2-3,TGTGCCAGCAGCTTGACAGGGGGCATGGTAGATACGCAGTATTTT,CASSLTGGMVDTQYF
.,.,TRBV6-1,TRBJ2-3,TGTGCCCGCAGTGACACCCTTCAAGTCACAGATACGCAGTATTTT,CARSDTLQVTDTQYF
.,.,TRBV3-1,TRBJ2-5,TGTGCCAGCAGCCAACAGCGAGAGACCCAGTACTTC,CASSQQRETQYF
few,TRBD2,TRBV29-1,TRBJ2-1,TGCAGCGGATTCGGACTAGCGGGGAGCTACAATGAGCAGTTCTTC,CSGFGLAGSYNEQFF
.,.,TRBV5-1,TRBJ1-2,TGCGCCAGCAGCTTGGGGGCGCGAGATAGCTACACCTTC,CASSLGARDSYTF
many,TRBD1,TRBV12-3/TRBV12-4,TRBJ2-1,TGTGCCAGCAGCCAGACAGGGACCTACAATGAGCAGTTCTTC,CASSQTGTYNEQFF